This entry is about one TCR beta chain. Its antigen is not known. Trimming left V 3 bases short and J 8 bases short, with 10 bases between. The CDR3 spans 12 residues. Germline V gives CDR1 MDHEN, CDR2 SYDVKM. This entry belongs to a study of shared clonotypes between healthy human individuals. Study-wide results and limits: The small donor group covered limited genetic and exposure diversity. Sampling used blood alone; tissue repertoires probably differ.

Adults of Caucasian background living in Nashville, Tennessee made up all donors. Authors' data handling: Filtering differed because ImmunoSEQ produced junction-only sequences that carried no quality scores. Profiled with immunoSEQ multiplex PCR; TCRdb holds only in-frame clones, not every one. From that table come the V and J calls and clone size; the DNA was used to work out D and trimming. In the table there are 470,000 or so clones, more than 75% of which are singletons. The receptor was isolated from a woman aged 40 to 50 in good health. Some clones in this sample may be carry-over from other donors' samples. This chain joins TRBV28 and TRBJ1-2; D gene uncertain. The sequenced sample consisted of PBMCs. CDR3 sequence: CASSLGGQGYTF. The CDR3 region has the DNA TGTGCCAGCAGTTTGGGCGGGCAGGGCTACACCTTC.